This TCR beta chain came from a study of identical twins. Study findings and constraints: Carriage of fewer insertions was seen in abundant cord blood beta clonotypes, whereas memory repertoires showed none. Conclusions were based on cross-sectional statistical analysis, without following the same donors. Low generation probability was overrepresented in out-of-frame alpha sequences shared by twins.

This CDR3 is 16 amino acids long. Germline CDR1 is KGHSH and CDR2 is LQKENI. V shed 4 bases and J shed 1 base, with 16 bases lying between them. cDNA carried unique molecular identifiers, and a universal primer site was added by template switching. TCRdb re-analysed the 5' RACE reads in MiXCR, keeping a single row per CDR3 protein. The sample includes around 680,000 distinct CDR3 sequences, around 8.3% of them seen just once. For this clonotype: Its antigen is not known.

A further study also used this sample, focusing on yellow fever vaccine responses in identical twins.

The clonotype originates from a woman younger than 30 in good health. Sequenced input: PBMCs. This chain joins TRBV18 and TRBJ1-1; perhaps TRBD1 as D (5 bases). CDR3 nucleotides: TGTGCCAGCTCACTTCGGGGCACCTTGGGGAACACTGAAGCTTTCTTT. This gives the protein CASSLRGTLGNTEAFF.